Sequencing of this T cell receptor (beta chain) was carried out in a study of T cell changes during pregnancy in multiple sclerosis. Generated by immunoSEQ multiplex PCR, the TCRdb table keeps only in-frame clones and is missing some. The profile shows approximately 84,000 clones, about 94% of them singletons. The CDR3 is made up of 16 amino acids. CDR1 is SNHLY, CDR2 FYNNEI, per germline. The ends lost 5 bases at V and 4 bases at J; junction bases unmatched: 6. This specimen was peripheral blood, taken in the third trimester of pregnancy. This chain uses TRBV2 with TRBJ2-2; 11 bases are shared with TRBD2. The source of this sequence is a female donor with multiple sclerosis, enrolled in a pregnancy study. CDR3 protein: CASSIAGGPVTGELFF. The DNA of the CDR3 is TGTGCCAGCAGTATAGCGGGGGGGCCGGTCACCGGGGAGCTGTTTTTT.